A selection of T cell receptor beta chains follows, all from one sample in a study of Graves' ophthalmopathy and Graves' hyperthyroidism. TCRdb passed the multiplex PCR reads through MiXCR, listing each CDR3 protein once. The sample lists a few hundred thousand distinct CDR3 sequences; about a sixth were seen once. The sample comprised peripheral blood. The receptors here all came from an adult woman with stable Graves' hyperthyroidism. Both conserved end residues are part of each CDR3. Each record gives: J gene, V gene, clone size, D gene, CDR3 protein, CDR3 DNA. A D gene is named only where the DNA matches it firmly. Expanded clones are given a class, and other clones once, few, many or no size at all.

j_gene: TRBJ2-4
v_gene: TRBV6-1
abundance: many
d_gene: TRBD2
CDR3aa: CASSEQRGGAKNIQYF
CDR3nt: TGTGCCAGCAGTGAACAGCGCGGGGGGGCCAAAAACATTCAGTACTTC

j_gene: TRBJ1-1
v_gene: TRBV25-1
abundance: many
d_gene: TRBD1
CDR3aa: CASSPSTGQRNTEAFF
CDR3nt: TGTGCCAGCAGTCCATCTACGGGACAGCGGAACACTGAAGCTTTCTTT

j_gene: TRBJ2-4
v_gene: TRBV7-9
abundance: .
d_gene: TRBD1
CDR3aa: CASSRGQINIQYF
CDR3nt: TGTGCCAGCAGCCGGGGACAGATAAACATTCAGTACTTC

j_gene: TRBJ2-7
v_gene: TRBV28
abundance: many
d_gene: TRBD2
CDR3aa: CASALAGGPRLISSYEQYF
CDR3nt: TGTGCCAGCGCCCTAGCGGGAGGGCCCCGATTGATTAGCTCCTACGAGCAGTACTTC

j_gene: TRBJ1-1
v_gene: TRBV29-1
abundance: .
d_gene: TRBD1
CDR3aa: CSVLQGANTEAFF
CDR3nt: TGCAGCGTTTTACAGGGGGCGAACACTGAAGCTTTCTTT

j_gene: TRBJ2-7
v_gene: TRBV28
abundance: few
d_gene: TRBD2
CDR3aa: CASSLPGTSGRLLSYEQYF
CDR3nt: TGTGCCAGCAGTTTACCGGGGACTAGCGGGAGGCTCCTCTCCTACGAGCAGTACTTC

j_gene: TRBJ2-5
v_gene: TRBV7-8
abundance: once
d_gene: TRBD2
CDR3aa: CASSFQGGLETQYF
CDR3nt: TGTGCCAGCAGCTTTCAGGGAGGGTTAGAGACCCAGTACTTC

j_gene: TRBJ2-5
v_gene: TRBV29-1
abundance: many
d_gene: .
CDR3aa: CSVETWRQYQETQYF
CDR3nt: TGCAGCGTTGAAACTTGGAGGCAGTACCAAGAGACCCAGTACTTC

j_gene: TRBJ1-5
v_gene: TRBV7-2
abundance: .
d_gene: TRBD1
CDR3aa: CASSLAGVFRQGNQPQHF
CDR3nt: TGTGCCAGCAGCTTAGCGGGGGTTTTTCGACAGGGAAATCAGCCCCAGCATTTT

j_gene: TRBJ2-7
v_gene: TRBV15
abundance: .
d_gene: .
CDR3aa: CATSPSRRITYEQYF
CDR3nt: TGTGCCACCAGCCCTAGTCGGAGGATCACCTACGAGCAGTACTTC

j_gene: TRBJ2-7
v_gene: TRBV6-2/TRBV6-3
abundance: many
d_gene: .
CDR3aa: CASSYSSFYEQYF
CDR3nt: TGTGCCAGCAGTTACTCATCCTTCTACGAGCAGTACTTC

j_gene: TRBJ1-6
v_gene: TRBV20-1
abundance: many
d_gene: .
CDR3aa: CSAILPHGGSPLHF
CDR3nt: TGCAGTGCTATACTTCCCCACGGGGGTTCACCCCTCCACTTT

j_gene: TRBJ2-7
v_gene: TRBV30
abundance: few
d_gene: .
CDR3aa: CAWSVGLVPGGSYEQYF
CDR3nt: TGTGCCTGGTCCGTGGGGCTAGTCCCCGGGGGATCCTACGAGCAGTACTTC

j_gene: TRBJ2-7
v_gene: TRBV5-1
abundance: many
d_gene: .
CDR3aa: CASSSLGEQYF
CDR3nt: TGCGCCAGCAGCTCACTTGGCGAGCAGTACTTC

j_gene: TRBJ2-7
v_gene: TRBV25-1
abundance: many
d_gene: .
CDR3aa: CASMAGDEQYF
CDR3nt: TGTGCCAGCATGGCTGGGGACGAGCAGTACTTC

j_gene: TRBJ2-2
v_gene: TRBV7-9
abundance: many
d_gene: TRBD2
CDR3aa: CASSGGLADTGELFF
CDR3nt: TGTGCCAGCAGCGGCGGACTAGCGGACACCGGGGAGCTGTTTTTT

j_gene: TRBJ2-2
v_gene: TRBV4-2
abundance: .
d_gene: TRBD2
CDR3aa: CASSQDLTSDTGELFF
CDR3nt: TGTGCCAGCAGCCAAGATCTTACTAGCGACACCGGGGAGCTGTTTTTT

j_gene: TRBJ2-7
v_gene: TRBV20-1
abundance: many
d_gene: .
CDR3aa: CSATGVALYEQYF
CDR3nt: TGCAGTGCTACAGGGGTGGCGTTGTACGAGCAGTACTTC

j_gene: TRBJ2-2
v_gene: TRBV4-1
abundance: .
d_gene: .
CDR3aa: CASSFLLVTGELFF
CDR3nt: TGCGCCAGCAGCTTCCTACTAGTGACCGGGGAGCTGTTTTTT

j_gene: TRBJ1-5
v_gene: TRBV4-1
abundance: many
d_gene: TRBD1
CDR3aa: CASSQQSLQGAGQPQHF
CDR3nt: TGCGCCAGCAGCCAACAATCTCTTCAGGGGGCTGGTCAGCCCCAGCATTTT

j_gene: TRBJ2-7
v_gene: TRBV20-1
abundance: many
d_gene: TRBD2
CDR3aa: CSASQGLPSYEQYF
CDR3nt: TGCAGTGCTTCTCAGGGACTACCCTCCTACGAGCAGTACTTC

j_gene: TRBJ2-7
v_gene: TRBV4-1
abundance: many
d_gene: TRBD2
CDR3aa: CASSPTSGSEQYF
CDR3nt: TGCGCCAGCAGCCCGACTAGCGGGAGCGAGCAGTACTTC

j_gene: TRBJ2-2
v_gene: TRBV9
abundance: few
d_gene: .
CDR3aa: CASSRFPDRTNTGELFF
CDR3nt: TGTGCCAGCAGCCGTTTCCCCGACAGGACGAACACCGGGGAGCTGTTTTTT

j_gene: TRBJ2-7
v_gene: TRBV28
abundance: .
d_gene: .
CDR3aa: CASSLPVRDGYYEQYF
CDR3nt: TGTGCCAGCAGTCTGCCGGTCCGGGACGGATACTACGAGCAGTACTTC

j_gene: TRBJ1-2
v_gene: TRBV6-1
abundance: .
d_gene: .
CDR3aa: CASSIRVRGYGYTF
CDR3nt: TGTGCCAGCAGCATCAGGGTTAGAGGCTATGGCTACACCTTC

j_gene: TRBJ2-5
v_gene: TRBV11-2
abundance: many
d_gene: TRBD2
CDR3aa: CASRVRVGGRFQETQYF
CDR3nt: TGTGCCAGCAGAGTTAGGGTCGGCGGGAGGTTTCAAGAGACCCAGTACTTC

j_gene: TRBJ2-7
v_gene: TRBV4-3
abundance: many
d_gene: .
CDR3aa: CASSQEMGVAYEQYF
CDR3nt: TGCGCCAGCAGCCAGGAAATGGGAGTGGCATACGAGCAGTACTTC

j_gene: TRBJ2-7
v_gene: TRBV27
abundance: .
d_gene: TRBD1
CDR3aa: CASSDPDRVYEQYF
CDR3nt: TGTGCCAGCAGTGACCCCGACAGGGTCTACGAGCAGTACTTC

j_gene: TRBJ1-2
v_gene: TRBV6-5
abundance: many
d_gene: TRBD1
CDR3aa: CASSSPGQGGTNYGYTF
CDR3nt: TGTGCCAGCAGTTCCCCCGGACAGGGGGGGACTAACTATGGCTACACCTTC